This entry is about one T cell receptor (beta chain). Its antigen remains unknown. This sample stems from a study of T cell repertoires in cytomegalovirus infection. CDR3 length equals 11 residues. Germline CDR1 reads SNHLY; CDR2 reads FYNNEI. Trimming shortened V by 4 bases and J by 5 bases, and 3 bases separated the two germline ends. TCRdb re-derived calls from the reads in MiXCR, one entry per CDR3 protein. The sample has 550,000 to 700,000 distinct CDR3 sequences; around 40% are singletons. The sample was cultured PBMCs, taken from culture after CMV antigen stimulation. The J gene is TRBJ2-1, the V gene TRBV2; no clear D gene. The source is a human donor in good health (CMV status not recorded). Some clones in this sample may be carry-over from other donors' samples. This CDR3 is CASSANNEQFF. In nucleotides, the CDR3 is TGTGCCAGCAGTGCAAACAATGAGCAGTTCTTC.